Listed here are 14 T cell receptor beta chains from one sample, sequenced in a study of T cell responses to AZD1222 COVID-19 vaccine. The repertoire was sequenced with immunoSEQ multiplex PCR; TCRdb's copy has only in-frame clones and lacks some. Of 110,000 or so clones in the sample, 70% to 90% were seen once. The source material was peripheral blood, sampled on day 0 of AZD1222 vaccination. Receptors were obtained from an adult in good health.

The V call is TRBV7-3, the J call TRBJ1-2, with TRBD1 matching over 10 bases. Trimming at V came to 4 bases and at J to 4 bases, leaving 3 bases not matched to a gene. This CDR3 has 14 residues. The germline gives CDR1 SGHTA, CDR2 FQGTGA. The CDR3 DNA reads TGTGCCAGCAGCTCCGGGACAGGGGTCTATGGCTACACCTTC. Translation: CASSSGTGVYGYTF.

V usage is TRBV5-1 and J usage is TRBJ2-7, with D possibly being TRBD2 (5 bases). The CDR3 covers 14 residues. Looked up from germline, CDR1 is SGHRS and CDR2 is YFSETQ. V was clipped by 4 bases and J by 2 bases, with 13 bases between them. The CDR3 coding sequence is TGCGCCAGCAGCCCTGAAGCGGAAACCTACGAGCAGTACGTC. Its protein product is CASSPEAETYEQYV.

The chain recombines TRBV23-1 with TRBJ2-3; D is uncertain. TRBV23-1 is identified as an open reading frame with a role that is uncertain. Trimming stripped 3 bases from V and 0 bases from J, with 13 bases between. The CDR3 totals 16 residues. This chain's CDR3 is CASSHGPRASTDTQYF. CDR3 sequence (DNA): TGCGCCAGCAGTCATGGACCCCGGGCTAGCACAGATACGCAGTATTTT.

The genes are TRBV7-6 and TRBJ2-7; either TRBD1 or TRBD2 may supply D (7 bases each). Per the germline V gene, CDR1 is SGHVS and CDR2 is FNYEAQ. Trimming shortened V by 2 bases and J by 0 bases, and 14 bases separated the two germline ends. This CDR3 spans 16 amino acids. The DNA for the CDR3 is TGTGCCAGCAGCTTATATCAGGGGGGGAGCTCCTACGAGCAGTACTTC. Amino acid sequence: CASSLYQGGSSYEQYF.

The chain joins TRBV19 to TRBJ1-5; D gene ambiguous. The germline V gene has CDR1 LNHDA and CDR2 SQIVND (reference sequence). This CDR3 has 13 amino acids. The V and J ends lost 6 bases and 3 bases respectively, with 9 bases between them. The CDR3 coding sequence is TGTGCCAGTAGCCGGGATTCCAATCAGCCCCAGCATTTT. Its protein product is CASSRDSNQPQHF.

The chain combines TRBV4-1 with TRBJ1-1; D is unclear. The V gene's germline CDR1 is MGHRA and CDR2 YSYEKL. This CDR3 has 15 amino acids. Trimming shortened V by 0 bases and J by 0 bases, and 8 bases separated the two germline ends. The CDR3 coding sequence is TGCGCCAGCAGCCAAGATTGGTGGGTGAACACTGAAGCTTTCTTT. This translates into CASSQDWWVNTEAFF.

This clone has only a few counts. This sequence joins TRBV11-2 and TRBJ1-2; the D gene is possibly TRBD1 (5 bases). V lost 1 base and J lost 6, with 9 bases in between. The CDR3 is 13 amino acids. Per germline, CDR1 SGHAT and CDR2 FQNNGV. The CDR3 DNA reads TGTGCCAGCAGCTTAGGGGGGTTGGATGGCTACACCTTC. This sequence encodes CASSLGGLDGYTF.

The chain recombines TRBV18 with TRBJ2-7; TRBD1 agrees at 7 bases. In germline, CDR1 is KGHSH, CDR2 LQKENI. The ends lost 6 bases at V and 5 bases at J; junction bases unmatched: 13. This CDR3 region has 15 residues. This CDR3 is CASSEMTGMAHEQYF. CDR3 DNA sequence: TGTGCCAGCTCCGAGATGACAGGGATGGCACACGAGCAGTACTTC.

The chain employs TRBV30 and TRBJ1-2; a possible D gene is TRBD1 (6 bases). The V end was cut by 0 bases, the J end by 4 bases, with 15 bases between. The CDR3 is 15 residues long. Looked up from germline, CDR1 is GTSNPN and CDR2 is SVGIG (reference sequence). This CDR3 reads CAWSVGQPGVYGYTF. For the CDR3, the DNA is TGTGCCTGGAGTGTGGGACAACCCGGGGTCTATGGCTACACCTTC.

The chain employs TRBV5-1 and TRBJ2-1, with TRBD1 as a possible D gene (6 bases). V lost 2 bases and J lost 6, with 12 bases in between. CDR1 SGHRS and CDR2 YFSETQ come from the germline V gene. This CDR3 comprises 14 residues. CDR3 region: CASSLGTRVNEQFF. The CDR3 DNA sequence: TGCGCCAGCAGCTTAGGGACACGGGTCAATGAGCAGTTCTTC.

The chain couples TRBV3-1 (or the pseudogene TRBV3-2) to TRBJ2-1, with TRBD2 matching over 8 bases. After removal of 0 bases from V and 10 bases from J, the junction contained 8 bases not matched to a gene. The germline V gene encodes CDR1 LGHDT and CDR2 YNNKEL (reference sequence). The CDR3 covers 15 residues. The CDR3 sequence: CASSQELSGIGEQFF. CDR3 nucleotides: TGTGCCAGCAGCCAAGAACTTAGCGGGATAGGCGAGCAGTTCTTC.

This rearrangement joins TRBV19 to TRBJ2-2; D is unclear. CDR3 size: 14 residues. Trimming pared 6 bases from V and 6 bases from J, leaving 14 bases between. Germline values: CDR1 LNHDA, CDR2 SQIVND (reference sequence). For the CDR3, the DNA is TGTGCCAGTAGCGCCGATTTTTGGGCCGGGGAGCTGTTTTTT. Protein sequence: CASSADFWAGELFF.

The genes are TRBV9 and TRBJ1-6; perhaps TRBD1 as D (6 bases). This CDR3 has 16 amino acids. Deletions cut 0 bases from V and 10 bases from J, with 17 bases between. CDR1 is SGDLS and CDR2 is YYNGEE in the germline V gene. CDR3 amino acids: CASSVALNRVGSPLHF. Here the CDR3 DNA reads TGTGCCAGCAGCGTAGCTCTTAACAGGGTGGGGTCACCCCTCCACTTT.

In its sample, this clone was seen once. The chain links TRBV25-1 to TRBJ2-7; no reliable D call. V gave up 4 bases and J gave up 6 bases, with 13 bases separating them. This CDR3 has 13 residues. The germline V gene has CDR1 MGHDK and CDR2 SYGVNS. In DNA, the CDR3 is TGTGCCAGCAGTGGGAGCTTGACGGGCGAGCAGTACTTC. Translating gives CASSGSLTGEQYF.